One T cell receptor beta chain is described in this entry. What it binds is not known. Germline CDR1 is SGHAT and CDR2 is FQNNGV. CDR3 size: 16 residues. The V gene lost 3 bases and the J gene lost 5 bases, with 17 bases spanning the gap. The data were obtained in a study of metastatic and nonmetastatic thyroid tumors. Background on the study: Thyroid patients, malignant and benign, had repertoires compared across blood and tumor or nodule tissue.

Study observations and caveats: When malignant thyroid tumors were compared with benign nodules, TCR beta diversity was reportedly significantly higher in the malignant tumors. This held in both blood and tumor samples.

Until they underwent thyroid surgery, no patient had received any treatment. As handled by the study authors: Variation in CDR3 across clinicopathological groups served as the basis for constructing a distant-metastasis classifier in papillary thyroid cancer. With MiXCR, TCRdb reprocessed the PCR reads. These V and J calls are TCRdb output, not the study's own analysis. Found here are about 40,000 clones, roughly 11% of them singletons; the top ten hold roughly 25%. The clonotype originates from a female donor with papillary thyroid cancer or a benign thyroid nodule (not recorded which). Some clones in this sample may be carry-over from other donors' samples. The source material was blood. The chain recombines TRBV11-2 with TRBJ2-1; TRBD1 might be the D (6 bases). The CDR3, as DNA: TGTGCCAGCAGCTTGCCGGTCGGGACATGCGACAATGAGCAGTTCTTC. Its translation: CASSLPVGTCDNEQFF.